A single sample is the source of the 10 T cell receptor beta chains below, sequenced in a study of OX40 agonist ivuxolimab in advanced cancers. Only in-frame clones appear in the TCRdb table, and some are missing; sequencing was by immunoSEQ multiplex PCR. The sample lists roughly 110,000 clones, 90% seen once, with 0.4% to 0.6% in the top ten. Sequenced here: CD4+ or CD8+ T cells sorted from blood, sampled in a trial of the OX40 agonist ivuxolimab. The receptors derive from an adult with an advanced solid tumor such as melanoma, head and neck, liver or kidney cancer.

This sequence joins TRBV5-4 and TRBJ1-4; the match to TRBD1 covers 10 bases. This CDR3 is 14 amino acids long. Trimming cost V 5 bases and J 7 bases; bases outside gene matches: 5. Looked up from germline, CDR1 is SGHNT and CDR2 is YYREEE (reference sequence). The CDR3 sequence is CASSKGQGTEKLFF. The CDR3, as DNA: TGTGCCAGCAGTAAGGGACAGGGGACTGAAAAACTGTTTTTT.

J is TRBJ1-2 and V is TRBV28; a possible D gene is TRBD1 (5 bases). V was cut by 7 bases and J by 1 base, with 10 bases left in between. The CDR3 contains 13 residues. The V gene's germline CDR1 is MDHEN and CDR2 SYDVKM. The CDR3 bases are TGTGCCAGCACCCTGACAGATAACTATGGCTACACCTTC. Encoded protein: CASTLTDNYGYTF.

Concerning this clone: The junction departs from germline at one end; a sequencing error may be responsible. CDR3 sequence reads: CASSVHLAGGGEAQYF. In DNA form, the CDR3 reads TGTGCCAGCAGCGTACACCTAGCGGGGGGTGGAGAGGCCCAGTACTTC. The chain recombines TRBV9 with TRBJ2-5; 11 nucleotides align to TRBD2. Germline V gene data show CDR1 as SGDLS and CDR2 as YYNGEE. This CDR3 has 16 amino acids.

DNA of the CDR3: TGTGCCAGCAGCTTACCGGTGAACACTGAAGCTTTCTTT. Protein product: CASSLPVNTEAFF. V gene TRBV7-2 combines with J gene TRBJ1-1; no definite D call. The CDR3 runs 13 residues. The germline V gene has CDR1 SGHTA and CDR2 FQGNSA. V lost 2 bases to trimming and J lost 0 bases, with 4 bases between them. Full variable domain (missing parts from reference TRBV7-2 and TRBJ1-1): GAGVSQSPSNKVTEKGKDVELRCDPISGHTALYWYRQSLGQGLEFLIYFQGNSAPDKSGLPSDRFSAERTGGSVSTLTIQRTQQEDSAVYLCASSLPVNTEAFFGQGTRLTVV.

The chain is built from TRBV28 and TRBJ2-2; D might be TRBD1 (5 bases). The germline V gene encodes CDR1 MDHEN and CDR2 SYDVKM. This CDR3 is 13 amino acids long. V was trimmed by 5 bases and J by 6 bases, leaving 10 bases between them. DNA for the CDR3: TGTGCCAGCAGTCCGACAGTATCCGGGGAGCTGTTTTTT. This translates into CASSPTVSGELFF.

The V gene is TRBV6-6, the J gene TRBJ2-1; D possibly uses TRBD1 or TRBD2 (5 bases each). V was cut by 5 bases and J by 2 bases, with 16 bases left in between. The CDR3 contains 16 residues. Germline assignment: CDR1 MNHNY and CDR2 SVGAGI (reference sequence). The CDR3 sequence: CASSLGSGPPYNEQFF. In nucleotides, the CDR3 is TGTGCCAGCAGTCTGGGGTCGGGACCACCCTACAATGAGCAGTTCTTC.

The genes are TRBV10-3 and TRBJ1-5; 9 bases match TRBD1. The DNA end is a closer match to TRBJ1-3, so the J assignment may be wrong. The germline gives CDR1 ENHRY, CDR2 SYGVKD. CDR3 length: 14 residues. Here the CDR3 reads CAISESTAGQGIYF. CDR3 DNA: TGTGCCATCAGTGAGTCTACGGCGGGACAGGGAATATATTTT.

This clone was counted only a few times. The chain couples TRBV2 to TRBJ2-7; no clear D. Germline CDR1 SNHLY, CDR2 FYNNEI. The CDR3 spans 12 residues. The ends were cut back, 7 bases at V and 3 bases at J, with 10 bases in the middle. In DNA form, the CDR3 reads TGTGCCAGCACGCGGCAGGTCTACGAGCAGTACTTC. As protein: CASTRQVYEQYF.

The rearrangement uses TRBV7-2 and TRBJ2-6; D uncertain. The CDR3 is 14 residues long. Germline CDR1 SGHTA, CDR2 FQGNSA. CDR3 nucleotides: TGTGCTGATAGCATGCTCTCTGGGGCCAACGTCCTGACTTTC. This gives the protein CADSMLSGANVLTF.

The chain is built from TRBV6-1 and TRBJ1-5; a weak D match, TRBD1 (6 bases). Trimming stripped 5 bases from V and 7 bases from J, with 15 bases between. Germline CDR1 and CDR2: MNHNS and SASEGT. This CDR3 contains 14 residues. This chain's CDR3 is CASSTTKGEQPQHF. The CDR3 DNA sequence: TGTGCCAGCAGTACAACGAAGGGGGAGCAGCCCCAGCATTTT.